The source of this T cell receptor (beta chain) is a study of beta chain features in type 1 diabetes. General study findings and limits: People with Type 1 diabetes carried modestly yet significantly shorter TCRB CDR3s in all four CD4+ subsets.

With V trimmed by 4 bases and J by 3 bases, 2 bases remained unmatched. CDR1 and CDR2 from the germline V gene are LNHDA and SQIVND (reference sequence). This CDR3 comprises 15 residues. What was sequenced were expressed TCRB transcripts, since all of the isolated RNA had been reverse transcribed. The protocol was immunoSEQ multiplex PCR, while the TCRdb copy is restricted to in-frame clones and leaves out a portion. The sample consists of about 900,000 clones, 15% to 20% of them appearing once. A few counts support this clone. Its antigen is as yet unknown. Sequenced sample: naive CD4+ T cells from blood. The TCR comes from a woman aged 18-35 years in good health. The chain couples TRBV19 to TRBJ2-1; TRBD2 aligns across 11 bases. The CDR3 region is CASSKTSGVYNEQFF. Here the CDR3 DNA reads TGTGCCAGTAGTAAGACTAGCGGGGTCTACAATGAGCAGTTCTTC.